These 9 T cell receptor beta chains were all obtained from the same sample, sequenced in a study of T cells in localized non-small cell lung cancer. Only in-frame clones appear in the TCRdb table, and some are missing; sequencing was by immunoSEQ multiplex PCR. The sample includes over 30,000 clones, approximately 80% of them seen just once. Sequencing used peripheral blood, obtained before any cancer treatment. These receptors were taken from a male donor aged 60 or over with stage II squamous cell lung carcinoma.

As DNA, the CDR3 is TGCGCCAGCAGCCAAGTCTCAGGTCCCCAAGAGACCCAGTACTTC. This codes for CASSQVSGPQETQYF. The chain is built from TRBV4-1 and TRBJ2-5; D call uncertain. This CDR3 spans 15 amino acids. Trimming took 1 base from V and 1 from J, leaving 10 bases between them. Germline V gene sequence: CDR1 MGHRA, CDR2 YSYEKL.

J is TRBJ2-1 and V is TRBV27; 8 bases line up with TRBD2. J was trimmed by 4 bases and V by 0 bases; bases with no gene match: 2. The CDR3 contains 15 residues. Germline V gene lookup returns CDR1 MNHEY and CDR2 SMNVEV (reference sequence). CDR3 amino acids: CASSLSPSGYNEQFF. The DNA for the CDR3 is TGTGCCAGCAGTTTATCTCCTAGCGGGTACAATGAGCAGTTCTTC.

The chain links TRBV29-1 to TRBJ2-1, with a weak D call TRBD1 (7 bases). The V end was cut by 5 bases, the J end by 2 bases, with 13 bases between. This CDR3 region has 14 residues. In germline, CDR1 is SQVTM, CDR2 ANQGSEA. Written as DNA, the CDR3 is TGCAGCGTTCTGGCAGGGGGGACCTACAATGAGCAGTTCTTC. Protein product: CSVLAGGTYNEQFF.

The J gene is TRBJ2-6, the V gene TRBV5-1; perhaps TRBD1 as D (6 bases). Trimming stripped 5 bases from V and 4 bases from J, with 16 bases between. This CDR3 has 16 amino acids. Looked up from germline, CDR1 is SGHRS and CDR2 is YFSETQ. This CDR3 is CASRAQGVSGANVLTF. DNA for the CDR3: TGCGCCAGCAGGGCACAGGGCGTGTCAGGGGCCAACGTCCTGACTTTC. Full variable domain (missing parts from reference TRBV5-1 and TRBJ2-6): KAGVTQTPRYLIKTRGQQVTLSCSPISGHRSVSWYQQTPGQGLQFLFEYFSETQRNKGNFPGRFSGRQFSNSRSEMNVSTLELGDSALYLCASRAQGVSGANVLTFGAGSRLTVL.

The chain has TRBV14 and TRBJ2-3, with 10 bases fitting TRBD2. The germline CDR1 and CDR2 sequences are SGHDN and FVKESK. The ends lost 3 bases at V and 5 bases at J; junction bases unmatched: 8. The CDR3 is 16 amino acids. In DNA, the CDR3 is TGTGCCAGCAGCCACGACCTAGCGGGGGCTGGAGATACGCAGTATTTT. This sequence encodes CASSHDLAGAGDTQYF.

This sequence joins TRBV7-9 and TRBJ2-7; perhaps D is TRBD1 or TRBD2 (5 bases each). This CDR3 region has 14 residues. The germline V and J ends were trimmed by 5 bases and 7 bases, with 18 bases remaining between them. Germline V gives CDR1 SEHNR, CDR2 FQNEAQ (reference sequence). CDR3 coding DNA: TGTGCCAGCAGCCTGGTGGGGGATCGGGGTGAGCAGTACTTC. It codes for CASSLVGDRGEQYF.

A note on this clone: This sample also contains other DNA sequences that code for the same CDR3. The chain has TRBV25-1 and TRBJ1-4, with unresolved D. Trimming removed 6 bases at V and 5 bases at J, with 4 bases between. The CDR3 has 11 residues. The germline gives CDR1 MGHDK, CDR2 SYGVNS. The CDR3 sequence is CASRENEKLFF. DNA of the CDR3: TGTGCCAGCAGAGAGAATGAAAAACTGTTTTTT.

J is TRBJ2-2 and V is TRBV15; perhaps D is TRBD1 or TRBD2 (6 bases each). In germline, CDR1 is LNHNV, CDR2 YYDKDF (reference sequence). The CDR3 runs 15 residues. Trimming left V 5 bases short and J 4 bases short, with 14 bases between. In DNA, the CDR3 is TGTGCCACCAGCCTAGGGGGGCAGGGCACCGGGGAGCTGTTTTTT. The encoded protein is CATSLGGQGTGELFF.

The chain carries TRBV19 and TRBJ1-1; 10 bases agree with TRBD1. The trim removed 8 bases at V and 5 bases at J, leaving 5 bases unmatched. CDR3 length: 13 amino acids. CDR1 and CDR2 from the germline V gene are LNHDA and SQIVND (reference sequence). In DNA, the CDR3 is TGTGCCAGTCAGACAGGGGGCTTTACTGAAGCTTTCTTT. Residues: CASQTGGFTEAFF.